This TCR beta chain was captured by sequencing in a study of blood T cell repertoires in COVID-19. Only in-frame clones appear in the TCRdb table, and some are missing; sequencing was by immunoSEQ multiplex PCR. The data show around 300,000 clones, 75% to 95% seen once. This clone came up once. The germline CDR1 and CDR2 sequences are MNHEY and SMNVEV (reference sequence). The length of the CDR3 is 17 residues. V lost 5 bases, J lost 2 bases, and 6 bases stayed unmatched. The Seattle site enrolled patients during active infection and followed them longitudinally. The V and J genes are TRBV27 and TRBJ2-6, with TRBD1 matching 10 bases. This clonotype was sampled from a woman in her 30s with COVID-19, enrolled during active disease. The specimen sequenced was peripheral blood. Written as DNA, the CDR3 is TGTGCCAGCAGTCCGGGACAGGGGTTACCTGGGGCCAACGTCCTGACTTTC. Translation: CASSPGQGLPGANVLTF.